What follows is one TCR beta chain and its context. Its binding antigen is unknown. The record has no base qualities; no much larger clone is one base away. The CDR1 and CDR2 encoded by the germline V gene are MNHEY and SVGEGT. Its CDR3 holds 14 amino acids, cysteine through phenylalanine. Just CDR3 DNA is preserved here, 42 bases in frame from base 1. The germline V and J ends show losses of 6 bases and 4 bases respectively, and no gene match explains 4 bases of the junction. This record belongs to a study of blood T cells in healthy people across ages (dated by TCRdb to 2013 to 2016). As for the study more broadly: In model experiments, template switching captured roughly one uniquely barcoded TCR beta cDNA molecule for every two T cells. Four age groups were formed from the donors: young (average 16 years), middle-aged (roughly 38), aged (62) and long-lived (about 75). For two donors (one aged 18 to 30 and one aged 80 or older), the study analyzed two additional independent replicas of 1 million unique cDNA reads from the same blood draw. To track age-related changes in TCR beta repertoire diversity, the study relied on deep sequencing normalized with unique cDNA molecular identifiers. Donors of different ages were randomly distributed across sequencing lanes to avoid experimental bias.

The roughly 39 donors, aged about 6 to 95 years, were systemically healthy Caucasian individuals from Russia. About 10 milliliters of peripheral blood were collected from each donor into EDTA-treated Vacutainer tubes. Ficoll-Paque density-gradient centrifugation was used to isolate PBMCs, with at least 7 million per sample. Total RNA, at least 6 micrograms per sample, was extracted from PBMCs with Trizol reagent. For every donor, an aliquot of PBMCs went through flow cytometry to measure the percentages of naive CD45RAhigh/CD27high T cells. Broader findings and caveats from the paper: Since profiling was done on bulk unsorted PBMCs, naive and antigen-experienced compartments could not be conclusively compared. There was a strong correlation between observed TCR beta diversity and the percentage of naive T cells measured by flow cytometry. Estimates of total diversity from one million sequenced T cells were regarded as lower bounds and underestimates. The CMV infection status of donors was not known, potentially confounding age-related changes in expanded clonotypes. As age increased, observed TCR beta diversity per million T cells dropped in a roughly linear way, and a significant reduction was already evident by age approximately 40. Compared with the aged group, more naive CD4+ T cells, fewer expanded clones and increased TCR diversity were shown by the long-lived group, suggesting age selection.

The receptor library was made with 5' RACE. Sequencing used an Illumina HiSeq 2500. The second PCR ran for roughly 6 to 11 cycles and used a J-beta primer mix along with a sample-barcoded 5' primer. A template-switch 5' adaptor carrying 12 random nucleotides introduced a unique molecular identifier onto each TCR beta cDNA molecule. Each sample yielded at least 2.5 million CDR3-containing paired-end reads. The Mint cDNA synthesis kit, primed by a TRBC-specific oligonucleotide, was used to synthesize first-strand cDNA from all RNA. All cDNA was treated with uracil-DNA glycosylase and then went through a first 18-cycle PCR with the universal primers M1SS and BC2_uni_R. The source study handled its data this way. Each sample was normalized by randomly selecting 1 million high-quality reads, each carrying a distinct molecular identifier. Instead of being binned into consensus sequences, reads that shared molecular identifiers were thrown out. MiTCR, with a Q25 quality threshold and the strictest error-elimination algorithm, was used for CDR3 identification, clonotype clustering and error correction. A nonparametric unseen species model using Euler transformation provided a lower-bound estimate of total TCR beta diversity. The raw public reads went through TCRdb reprocessing: fastp at Q25, MiXCR clone calling, in-frame beta chains kept. Every entry covers one CDR3 protein and lists the most common genes and DNA from its rows. The authors' filters were not applied to this entry. Counted in this sample were 650,000 to 800,000 distinct CDR3 sequences; 40% to 50% of them appeared once. The top ten clones comprise roughly 19% of the sample.

Material for sequencing was blood. The TCR sequence derives from a man aged 55 to 70 in good health. Recombination connected TRBV6-2 or TRBV6-3 to TRBJ2-1; 9 central nucleotides agree with TRBD1. CDR3 reads: CASSGTGRYNEQFF. The DNA reads TGTGCCAGCAGCGGGACAGGGAGGTACAATGAGCAGTTCTTC.